The next 8 T cell receptor beta chains were all read from a single sample in a study of cytomegalovirus exposure and HLA in healthy donors. PCR involved 60 Vbeta and 13 Jbeta primers. Sequenced by immunoSEQ multiplex PCR; TCRdb stores in-frame clones only, minus some. The repertoire holds about 120,000 clones, with over 60% as singletons. Source material: PBMCs. All receptors come from a woman aged 40 to 49 in good health and CMV-seropositive.

The rearrangement joins TRBV5-4 to TRBJ2-7; 12 bases map to TRBD2. Germline assignment: CDR1 SGHNT and CDR2 YYREEE (reference sequence). There are 17 residues in the CDR3. After removal of 3 bases from V and 0 bases from J, the junction contained 7 bases not matched to a gene. The CDR3 loop reads CASSSPETSGSSYEQYF. CDR3 nucleotide sequence: TGTGCCAGCAGCTCACCGGAGACTAGCGGGAGCTCCTACGAGCAGTACTTC.

This chain uses TRBV30 with TRBJ1-3, with 8 bases identical to TRBD1. The CDR3 consists of 15 residues. Germline V lookup: CDR1 GTSNPN, CDR2 SVGIG (reference sequence). The ends lost 2 bases at V and 3 bases at J; junction bases unmatched: 6. The CDR3 reads CAWSFRGQGGNTIYF. The CDR3 DNA reads as TGTGCCTGGAGTTTCAGGGGGCAGGGTGGAAACACCATATATTTT. The entire variable domain, with the rest obtained from reference TRBV30 and TRBJ1-3, is as follows: SQTIHQWPATLVQPVGSPLSLECTVEGTSNPNLYWYRQAAGRGLQLLFYSVGIGQISSEVPQNLSASRPQDRQFILSSKKLLLSDSGFYLCAWSFRGQGGNTIYFGEGSWLTVV.

V gene TRBV4-1 combines with J gene TRBJ1-5; no definite D call. The CDR3 is made up of 14 amino acids. CDR1 and CDR2 from the germline V gene are MGHRA and YSYEKL. Trimming removed 3 bases from V and 0 bases from J, with 6 bases in between. CDR3 region: CASSHGGSNQPQHF. The CDR3 nucleotides are TGCGCCAGCAGCCACGGAGGTAGCAATCAGCCCCAGCATTTT.

This clone was observed a few times. The chain couples TRBV6-5 to TRBJ1-1; 8 nucleotides align to TRBD1. V dropped 5 bases and J dropped 7; count of bases not matched to a gene: 6. The CDR3 is 13 amino acids. Germline V gene lookup returns CDR1 MNHEY and CDR2 SVGAGI. The CDR3 DNA is TGTGCCAGCAGTCACAAAGACAGGGGTGAAGCTTTCTTT. This sequence encodes CASSHKDRGEAFF.

The chain uses TRBV6-6 and TRBJ2-7; 13 bases line up with TRBD2. The germline V gene encodes CDR1 MNHNY and CDR2 SVGAGI (reference sequence). Trimming at V came to 2 bases and at J to 3 bases, leaving 4 bases not matched to a gene. This CDR3 comprises 16 residues. The CDR3 protein is CASSYQTSGGIYEQYF. In nucleotides, the CDR3 is TGTGCCAGCAGTTACCAGACTAGCGGGGGGATCTACGAGCAGTACTTC.

This clone was counted once. The chain combines TRBV2 with TRBJ2-7; 11 bases agree with TRBD1. J lost 2 bases, V lost 11 bases, and 5 bases had no gene match. The germline V gene encodes CDR1 SNHLY and CDR2 FYNNEI. CDR3 length: 13 amino acids. The DNA for the CDR3 is TGTGCCTACCGGGGACAGGGGGCCTACGAGCAGTACTTC. Its protein product is CAYRGQGAYEQYF.

Here the CDR3 DNA reads TGCGCCAGCAGCGGTAGCGGGAACACCGGGGAGCTGTTTTTT. This encodes CASSGSGNTGELFF. The rearrangement links TRBV5-1 to TRBJ2-2; TRBD2 might be the D (6 bases). The CDR3 is 14 amino acids. With 4 bases removed from V and 1 base from J, the gap between germline ends came to 8 bases. Germline V gene data show CDR1 as SGHRS and CDR2 as YFSETQ.

Points on this clone: The same CDR3 arises from other DNA sequences in this sample as well. V usage is TRBV6-5 and J usage is TRBJ2-5, with TRBD1 matching 7 bases. The CDR3 spans 15 residues. V was pared by 0 bases and J by 5 bases, with 6 bases of the junction left unmatched. Germline CDR1 and CDR2: MNHEY and SVGAGI. The CDR3: CASSYSNRGLETQYF. The CDR3 DNA reads as TGTGCCAGCAGTTACTCGAACAGGGGATTGGAGACCCAGTACTTC.